This T cell receptor beta chain was documented in a study of response to subunit inactivated influenza vaccine. CDR1 and CDR2 from the germline V gene are SGHAT and FQNNGV. This CDR3 is built from 18 residues. With 5 bases removed from V and 0 bases from J, the gap between germline ends came to 21 bases. One entry per CDR3 protein, called by TCRdb with MiXCR from the RT-PCR reads. Among some 570,000 distinct CDR3 sequences listed, around 10% were seen once. These same records also appear under a second study, on T cells expressing NK-cell markers. This second study notes: What made the TCR beta cDNA was 5'RACE template switching with UMIs. TCR beta repertoires came from sorted CD3+CD56+NKG2C+, CD3+CD56+NKG2C- and CD3+CD56-NKG2C+ T cells. Each of roughly 6 donors carried dominant NKG2C+ clonotypes accounting for roughly 1.0-7.5% of CD8+ T cells.

Sequencing was performed on PBMCs from blood, taken on the day of vaccination. The chain uses TRBV11-2 and TRBJ2-3; a possible D gene is TRBD2 (6 bases). This clonotype originated in a man aged 50-59 years who received an inactivated influenza vaccine. The CDR3 sequence is CASSKSMRQGLSTDTQYF. The DNA of the CDR3 is TGTGCCAGCAGCAAGAGTATGCGGCAGGGACTGAGCACAGATACGCAGTATTTT.